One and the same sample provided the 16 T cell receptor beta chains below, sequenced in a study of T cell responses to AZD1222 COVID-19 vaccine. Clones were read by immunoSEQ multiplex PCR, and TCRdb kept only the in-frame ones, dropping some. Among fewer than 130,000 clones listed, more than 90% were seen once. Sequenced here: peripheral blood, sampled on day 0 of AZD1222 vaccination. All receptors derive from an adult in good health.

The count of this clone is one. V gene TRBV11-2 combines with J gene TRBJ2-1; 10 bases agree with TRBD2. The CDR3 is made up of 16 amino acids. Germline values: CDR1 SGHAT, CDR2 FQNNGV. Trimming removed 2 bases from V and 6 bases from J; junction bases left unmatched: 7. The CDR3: CASSLQTSGWVNEQFF. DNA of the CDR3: TGTGCCAGCAGCTTACAGACTAGCGGGTGGGTCAATGAGCAGTTCTTC.

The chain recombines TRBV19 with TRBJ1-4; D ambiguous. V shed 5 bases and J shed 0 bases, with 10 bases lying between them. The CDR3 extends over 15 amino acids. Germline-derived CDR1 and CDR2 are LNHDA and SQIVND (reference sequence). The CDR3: CASSAADATNEKLFF. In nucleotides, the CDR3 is TGTGCCAGTAGTGCAGCAGATGCAACTAATGAAAAACTGTTTTTT.

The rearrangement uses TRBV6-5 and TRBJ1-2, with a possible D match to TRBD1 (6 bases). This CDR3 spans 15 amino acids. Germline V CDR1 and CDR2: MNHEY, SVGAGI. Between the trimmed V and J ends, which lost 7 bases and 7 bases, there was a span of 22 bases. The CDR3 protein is CASTPRGRGVFGYTF. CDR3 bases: TGTGCCAGCACCCCCCGGGGCAGGGGAGTCTTTGGCTACACCTTC.

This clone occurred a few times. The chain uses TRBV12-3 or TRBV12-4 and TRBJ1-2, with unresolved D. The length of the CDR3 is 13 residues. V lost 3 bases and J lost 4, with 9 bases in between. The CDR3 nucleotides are TGTGCCAGCAGTTTGCGTGAGAGCTATGGCTACACCTTC. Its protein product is CASSLRESYGYTF.

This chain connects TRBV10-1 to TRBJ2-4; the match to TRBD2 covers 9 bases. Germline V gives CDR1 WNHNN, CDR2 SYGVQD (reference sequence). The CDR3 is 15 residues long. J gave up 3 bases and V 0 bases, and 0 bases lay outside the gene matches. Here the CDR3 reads CASSESREGKNIQYF. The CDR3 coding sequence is TGCGCCAGCAGTGAGTCGCGGGAGGGCAAAAACATTCAGTACTTC.

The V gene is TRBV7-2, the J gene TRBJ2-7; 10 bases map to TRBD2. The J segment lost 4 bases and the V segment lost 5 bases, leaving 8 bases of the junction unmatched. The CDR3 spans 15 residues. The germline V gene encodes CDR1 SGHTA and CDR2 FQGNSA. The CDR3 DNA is TGTGCCAGCAGCCCGGTAGCGGGAGGAAGTTACGAGCAGTACTTC. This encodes CASSPVAGGSYEQYF.

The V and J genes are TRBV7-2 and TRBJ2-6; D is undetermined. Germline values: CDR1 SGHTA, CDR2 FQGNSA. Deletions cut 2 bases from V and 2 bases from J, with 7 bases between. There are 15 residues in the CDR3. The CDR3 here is CASSLMDAGANVLTF. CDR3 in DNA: TGTGCCAGCAGCTTAATGGACGCTGGGGCCAACGTCCTGACTTTC.

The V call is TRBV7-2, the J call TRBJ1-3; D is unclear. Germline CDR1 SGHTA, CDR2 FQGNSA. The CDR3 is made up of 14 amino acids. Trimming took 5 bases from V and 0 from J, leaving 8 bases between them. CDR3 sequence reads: CASSLQSSGNTIYF. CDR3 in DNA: TGTGCCAGCAGCCTCCAGAGCTCTGGAAACACCATATATTTT.

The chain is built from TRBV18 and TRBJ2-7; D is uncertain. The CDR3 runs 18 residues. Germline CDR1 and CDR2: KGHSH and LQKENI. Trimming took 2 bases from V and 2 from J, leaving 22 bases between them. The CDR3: CASSPIDLYGRAPYEQYF. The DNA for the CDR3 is TGTGCCAGCTCACCAATAGATCTTTACGGCCGGGCACCCTACGAGCAGTACTTC. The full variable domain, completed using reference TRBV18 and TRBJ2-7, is NAGVMQNPRHLVRRRGQEARLRCSPMKGHSHVYWYRQLPEEGLKFMVYLQKENIIDESGMPKERFSAEFPKEGPSILRIQQVVRGDSAAYFCASSPIDLYGRAPYEQYFGPGTRLTVT.

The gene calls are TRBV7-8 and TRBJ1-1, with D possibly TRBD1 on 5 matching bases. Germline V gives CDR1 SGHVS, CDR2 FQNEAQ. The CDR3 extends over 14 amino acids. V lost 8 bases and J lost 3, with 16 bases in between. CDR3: CASLPTGADTEAFF. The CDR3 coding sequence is TGTGCCAGCCTTCCCACCGGGGCGGACACTGAAGCTTTCTTT.

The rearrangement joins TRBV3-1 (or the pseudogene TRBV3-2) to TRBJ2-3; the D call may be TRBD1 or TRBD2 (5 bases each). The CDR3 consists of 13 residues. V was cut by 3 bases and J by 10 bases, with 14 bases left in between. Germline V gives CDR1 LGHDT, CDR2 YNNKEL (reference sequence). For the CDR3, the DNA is TGTGCCAGCAGCCATGGAATGGGGGTATCGCAGTATTTT. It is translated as CASSHGMGVSQYF.

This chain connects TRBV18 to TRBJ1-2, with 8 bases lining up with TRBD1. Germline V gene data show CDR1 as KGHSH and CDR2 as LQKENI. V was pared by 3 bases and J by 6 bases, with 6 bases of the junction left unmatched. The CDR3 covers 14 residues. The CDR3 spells CASSPQGALNGYTF. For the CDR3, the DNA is TGTGCCAGCTCACCCCAGGGGGCTTTAAATGGCTACACCTTC.

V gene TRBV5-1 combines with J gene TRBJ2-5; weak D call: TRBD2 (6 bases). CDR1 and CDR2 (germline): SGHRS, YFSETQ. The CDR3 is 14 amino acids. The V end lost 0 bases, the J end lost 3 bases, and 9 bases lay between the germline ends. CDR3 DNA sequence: TGCGCCAGCAGCTTGGCGGGGGTGAAAGAGACCCAGTACTTC. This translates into CASSLAGVKETQYF.

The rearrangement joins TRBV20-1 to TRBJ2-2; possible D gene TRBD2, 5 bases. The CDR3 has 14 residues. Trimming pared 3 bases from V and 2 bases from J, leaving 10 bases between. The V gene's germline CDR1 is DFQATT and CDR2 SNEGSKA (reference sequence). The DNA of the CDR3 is TGCAGTGCTAGTGTCCGGACTAACACCGGGGAGCTGTTTTTT. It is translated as CSASVRTNTGELFF.

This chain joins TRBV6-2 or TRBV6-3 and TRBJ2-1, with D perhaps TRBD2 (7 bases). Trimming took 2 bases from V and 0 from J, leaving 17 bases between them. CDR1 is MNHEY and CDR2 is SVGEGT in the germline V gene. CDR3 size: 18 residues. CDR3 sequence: CASSYVGGAIPSYNEQFF. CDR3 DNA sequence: TGTGCCAGCAGTTACGTGGGGGGGGCGATTCCCTCCTACAATGAGCAGTTCTTC.

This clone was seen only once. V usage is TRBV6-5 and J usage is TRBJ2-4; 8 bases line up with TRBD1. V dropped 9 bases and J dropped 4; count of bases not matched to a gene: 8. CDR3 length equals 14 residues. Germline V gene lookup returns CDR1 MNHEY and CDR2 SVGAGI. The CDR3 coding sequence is TGTGCCAGTCGGCAGGGGGCCACGAAAAACATTCAGTACTTC. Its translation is CASRQGATKNIQYF.